Below are 24 T cell receptor beta chains sequenced from a single sample in a study of regulatory T cells in long-lasting Graves disease. The TCR beta library used iRepertoire HTBI primers with Arm-PCR amplification of CDR3. In TCRdb, the multiplex PCR reads were re-called with MiXCR into one record per CDR3 protein. The data contain 450,000 to 600,000 distinct CDR3 sequences, around 15% of them seen just once; the ten biggest clones take up 12%. Sample time point: newly diagnosed GD, antithyroid drugs for less than 3 months. Making the TCR library involved RNA that had been extracted from PBMCs. These same data were also listed under a study on T cells in Graves' hyperthyroidism and ophthalmopathy.

Sequenced here: peripheral blood mononuclear cells (PBMCs), sampled at new diagnosis, from a patient treated with antithyroid drugs. Receptors were obtained from a middle-aged man with Graves disease.

The rearrangement links TRBV29-1 to TRBJ2-2; a weak D match, TRBD1 (6 bases). CDR3 length equals 13 residues. Trimming stripped 4 bases from V and 7 bases from J, with 13 bases between. CDR1 is SQVTM, CDR2 ANQGSEA, per germline. DNA of the CDR3: TGCAGCGTTGTACGGACAGCAAACGGGGAGCTGTTTTTT. This sequence encodes CSVVRTANGELFF.

J is TRBJ2-4 and V is TRBV6-1, with TRBD1 matching over 7 bases. TRBJ1-2 matches the DNA end more closely, so the J call is doubtful. Germline-derived CDR1 and CDR2 are MNHNS and SASEGT. The CDR3 has 17 residues. The CDR3 sequence is CASRPWAIQGTAYGYTF. The CDR3 coding sequence is TGTGCCAGCAGGCCCTGGGCCATACAGGGGACTGCGTATGGCTACACCTTC.

This clonotype was observed at least ten times. This chain connects TRBV27 to TRBJ1-5; 7 nucleotides agree with TRBD1. The V gene end was trimmed by 6 bases and the J gene end by 4 bases; junction bases not matched to a gene: 6. Germline V gives CDR1 MNHEY, CDR2 SMNVEV (reference sequence). This CDR3 spans 14 amino acids. CDR3 sequence (DNA): TGTGCCAGCAGCATCAGACAGGGAAATCAGCCCCAGCATTTT. Protein: CASSIRQGNQPQHF.

This clonotype was observed many times. The chain uses TRBV28 and TRBJ2-3, with 11 bases that match TRBD2. Germline V gives CDR1 MDHEN, CDR2 SYDVKM. The CDR3 has 15 residues. V was pared by 8 bases and J by 4 bases, with 8 bases of the junction left unmatched. The DNA of the CDR3 is TGTGCCAGCGGGAATAGCGGGGGGGGATCAGATACGCAGTATTTT. As protein: CASGNSGGGSDTQYF.

This clonotype was detected ten times or more. This rearrangement joins TRBV28 to TRBJ2-3; tentatively, D is TRBD1 (6 bases). The J call may be wrong; the DNA end is better matched by TRBJ2-5. Germline lookup yields CDR1 MDHEN and CDR2 SYDVKM. This CDR3 contains 16 residues. CDR3 sequence: CASSSVQGASAETQYF. The CDR3 bases are TGTGCCAGCAGTTCAGTACAGGGCGCGTCTGCAGAGACCCAGTACTTC.

This clonotype was picked up many times. V gene TRBV20-1 combines with J gene TRBJ2-7; D may be TRBD1 (5 bases). The germline V gene has CDR1 DFQATT and CDR2 SNEGSKA (reference sequence). V shed 0 bases and J shed 4 bases, with 13 bases lying between them. This CDR3 is built from 14 residues. CDR3 nucleotide sequence: TGCAGTGCTAGAGATCCTAGGGGTAGATACGAGCAGTACTTC. This codes for CSARDPRGRYEQYF.

This clonotype came up many times. An end of the junction does not agree with germline; a read error may underlie this. CDR3 nucleotides: TGTGCCAGCAGCCGGGGGGATAGCAATCAGCCCCAGCATTTT. Translated, it gives CASSRGDSNQPQHF. The chain recombines TRBV5-1 with TRBJ1-5, with D possibly TRBD1 on 5 matching bases. The length of the CDR3 is 14 residues. The germline V gene encodes CDR1 SGHRS and CDR2 YFSETQ. Combining the CDR3 with reference TRBV5-1 and TRBJ1-5 gives the whole variable domain KAGVTQTPRYLIKTRGQQVTLSCSPISGHRSVSWYQQTPGQGLQFLFEYFSETQRNKGNFPGRFSGRQFSNSRSEMNVSTLELGDSALYLCASSRGDSNQPQHFGDGTRLSIL.

This clonotype was found many times. The CDR3 nucleotides read TGCAGTGTTAGGCAAACAGGGGGGAATGGCTACACCTTC. Translation: CSVRQTGGNGYTF. The genes are TRBV20-1 and TRBJ1-2; TRBD1 agrees at 8 bases. J gave up 6 bases and V 7 bases, and 10 bases lay outside the gene matches. CDR1 and CDR2 from the germline V gene are DFQATT and SNEGSKA (reference sequence). This CDR3 has 13 amino acids.

This clonotype occurred many times. The chain joins TRBV28 to TRBJ2-7; TRBD2 aligns across 8 bases. This CDR3 has 13 amino acids. Germline loops: CDR1 MDHEN, CDR2 SYDVKM. V shed 9 bases, J shed 5 bases, and the junction held 9 bases outside the gene matches. CDR3 region: CASVAGGTNEQYF. In DNA, the CDR3 is TGTGCCAGTGTGGCGGGAGGTACCAACGAGCAGTACTTC.

The gene calls are TRBV7-9 and TRBJ2-7; 9 positions match TRBD2. J gave up 7 bases and V 5 bases, and 9 bases lay outside the gene matches. The CDR3 is 14 amino acids. CDR1 SEHNR and CDR2 FQNEAQ come from the germline V gene (reference sequence). The CDR3 loop is CASSRLAGVNEQYF. CDR3 nucleotides: TGTGCCAGCAGCAGATTAGCGGGAGTTAATGAGCAGTACTTC.

The genes are TRBV28 and TRBJ2-3; D gene uncertain. The CDR3 totals 12 residues. Trimming stripped 2 bases from V and 10 bases from J, with 10 bases between. Germline V gives CDR1 MDHEN, CDR2 SYDVKM. Here the CDR3 reads CASSLPSPAQYF. In DNA form, the CDR3 reads TGTGCCAGCAGTTTACCCAGCCCAGCGCAGTATTTT. The variable domain in full, with the rest retrieved from reference TRBV28 and TRBJ2-3, is DVKVTQSSRYLVKRTGEKVFLECVQDMDHENMFWYRQDPGLGLRLIYFSYDVKMKEKGDIPEGYSVSREKKERFSLILESASTNQTSMYLCASSLPSPAQYFGPGTRLTVL.

This chain connects TRBV28 to TRBJ2-5, with TRBD2 matching over 15 bases. J lost 5 bases, V lost 5 bases, and 9 bases had no gene match. The V gene's germline CDR1 is MDHEN and CDR2 SYDVKM. The length of the CDR3 is 17 residues. The CDR3 nucleotides are TGTGCCAGCAGTGTCCGGACTAGCGGGAGGGCCGGGGAGACCCAGTACTTC. Its protein product is CASSVRTSGRAGETQYF.

The V gene is TRBV20-1, the J gene TRBJ2-7; D possibly corresponds to TRBD2 (6 bases). Trimming pared 3 bases from V and 4 bases from J, leaving 19 bases between. From germline, CDR1 is DFQATT and CDR2 SNEGSKA (reference sequence). The CDR3 extends over 15 amino acids. The CDR3 loop reads CSASSRREVGYEQYF. The DNA of the CDR3 is TGCAGTGCTAGCTCTAGGCGGGAAGTGGGATACGAGCAGTACTTC.

V and J are TRBV28 and TRBJ1-6, with unresolved D. Trimming removed 4 bases at V and 7 bases at J, with 14 bases between. This CDR3 is 15 amino acids long. Looked up from germline, CDR1 is MDHEN and CDR2 is SYDVKM. The CDR3 region is CASSYRTGRNSPLHF. CDR3 nucleotide sequence: TGTGCCAGCAGTTACCGGACGGGGAGGAATTCACCCCTCCACTTT.

This clonotype has at least ten counts. The chain is built from TRBV7-9 and TRBJ2-5, with 9 bases aligning to TRBD1. Germline loops: CDR1 SEHNR, CDR2 FQNEAQ (reference sequence). The CDR3 totals 14 residues. V dropped 3 bases and J dropped 5; count of bases not matched to a gene: 4. The CDR3 nucleotides read TGTGCCAGCAGCTTTAGGACAGGGGATGAGACCCAGTACTTC. Encoded protein: CASSFRTGDETQYF.

This clonotype has more than one count but fewer than ten. This chain links TRBV28 with TRBJ1-4; 7 nucleotides align to TRBD1. The trim removed 3 bases at V and 3 bases at J, leaving 4 bases unmatched. The CDR3 consists of 15 residues. Per the germline V gene, CDR1 is MDHEN and CDR2 is SYDVKM. The CDR3 spells CASSFGQVSNEKLFF. CDR3 bases: TGTGCCAGCAGTTTTGGACAGGTCTCTAATGAAAAACTGTTTTTT. Based on the CDR3 plus reference TRBV28 and TRBJ1-4, the full variable domain is DVKVTQSSRYLVKRTGEKVFLECVQDMDHENMFWYRQDPGLGLRLIYFSYDVKMKEKGDIPEGYSVSREKKERFSLILESASTNQTSMYLCASSFGQVSNEKLFFGSGTQLSVL.

In this sample, this clonotype turned up many times. This chain connects TRBV7-2 to TRBJ2-7, with 9 nucleotides matching TRBD1. V lost 6 bases and J lost 5; bases outside the gene matches: 11. Germline loops: CDR1 SGHTA, CDR2 FQGNSA. This CDR3 is 15 amino acids long. This CDR3 reads CASSPPRDRVHEQYF. The CDR3 DNA is TGTGCCAGCAGTCCTCCCCGGGACAGGGTCCACGAGCAGTACTTC.

This clonotype was observed many times. CDR3 sequence (DNA): TGTGCCAGCTCCACTAGAATGAACACTGAAGCTTTCTTT. This encodes CASSTRMNTEAFF. The chain joins TRBV18 to TRBJ1-1; no clear D gene. The CDR3 length is 13 residues. Trimming left V 6 bases short and J 0 bases short, with 8 bases between. Germline CDR1 reads KGHSH; CDR2 reads LQKENI. The full variable domain, with the rest looked up from reference TRBV18 and TRBJ1-1, is NAGVMQNPRHLVRRRGQEARLRCSPMKGHSHVYWYRQLPEEGLKFMVYLQKENIIDESGMPKERFSAEFPKEGPSILRIQQVVRGDSAAYFCASSTRMNTEAFFGQGTRLTVV.

This clonotype was found a few times. The rearrangement uses TRBV2 and TRBJ1-6; TRBD1 might be the D (6 bases). The CDR3 consists of 14 residues. Trimming stripped 5 bases from V and 5 bases from J, with 10 bases between. Germline values: CDR1 SNHLY, CDR2 FYNNEI. The DNA for the CDR3 is TGTGCCAGCAGTAACCGGGACAATAATTCACCCCTCCACTTT. As protein: CASSNRDNNSPLHF.

This clonotype was detected ten times or more. V usage is TRBV6-1 and J usage is TRBJ2-1; TRBD2 matches at 10 bases. Trimming at V came to 6 bases and at J to 7 bases, leaving 15 bases not matched to a gene. Germline CDR1 and CDR2: MNHNS and SASEGT. This CDR3 spans 17 amino acids. The CDR3: CASSPDSASGRGNEQFF. In nucleotides, the CDR3 is TGTGCCAGCAGCCCGGATTCGGCTAGCGGGAGAGGGAATGAGCAGTTCTTC.

The V and J genes are TRBV2 and TRBJ1-5; 10 bases fit TRBD1. With V trimmed by 10 bases and J by 5 bases, 8 bases remained unmatched. CDR3 length: 14 amino acids. The germline gives CDR1 SNHLY, CDR2 FYNNEI. CDR3 nucleotide sequence: TGTGCCACCAGACAGGGGGCGCGTCATCAGCCCCAGCATTTT. It translates to CATRQGARHQPQHF.

This clonotype was detected only a few times. The V call is TRBV11-3, the J call TRBJ2-2, with D maybe TRBD1 (5 bases). Trimming stripped 4 bases from V and 0 bases from J, with 21 bases between. Germline V gene sequence: CDR1 SGHNT, CDR2 YENEEA. The CDR3 sequence is 19 residues long. The CDR3 sequence: CASSSSWGGPHPNTGELFF. In DNA form, the CDR3 reads TGTGCCAGCAGCTCCAGCTGGGGCGGACCACACCCGAACACCGGGGAGCTGTTTTTT.

This clonotype was counted at least ten times. The V and J genes are TRBV2 and TRBJ2-3; maybe TRBD2 (6 bases). The CDR3 covers 14 residues. Germline V CDR1 and CDR2: SNHLY, FYNNEI. With 5 bases removed from V and 0 bases from J, the gap between germline ends came to 9 bases. Here the CDR3 reads CASSRRGSTDTQYF. CDR3 bases: TGTGCCAGCAGTAGGCGGGGTAGCACAGATACGCAGTATTTT. Supplemented by reference TRBV2 and TRBJ2-3, the full variable domain reads EPEVTQTPSHQVTQMGQEVILRCVPISNHLYFYWYRQILGQKVEFLVSFYNNEISEKSEIFDDQFSVERPDGSNFTLKIRSTKLEDSAMYFCASSRRGSTDTQYFGPGTRLTVL.

There are many counts of this clonotype. The V and J genes are TRBV11-2 and TRBJ2-7; TRBD2 might be the D (5 bases). The CDR3 consists of 15 residues. The V end was cut by 5 bases, the J end by 5 bases, with 19 bases between. The germline V gene encodes CDR1 SGHAT and CDR2 FQNNGV. As DNA, the CDR3 is TGTGCCAGCAGCCGGCTCAAGGGCGCCGGGAACGAGCAGTACTTC. Encoded protein: CASSRLKGAGNEQYF. Using reference TRBV11-2 and TRBJ2-7 for the parts outside the CDR3, the full variable domain is EAGVAQSPRYKIIEKRQSVAFWCNPISGHATLYWYQQILGQGPKLLIQFQNNGVVDDSQLPKDRFSAERLKGVDSTLKIQPAKLEDSAVYLCASSRLKGAGNEQYFGPGTRLTVT.